A selection of T cell receptor beta chains follows, all from one sample in a study of T cells after yellow fever vaccination. TCRdb passed the 5' RACE reads through MiXCR, listing each CDR3 protein once. The top ten hold about 3% of the sample, which has 300,000 to 400,000 distinct CDR3 sequences, around 12% seen once. Specimen: CD4+ T cells sorted from PBMCs, collected 15 days after the yellow fever booster vaccination. These receptor sequences come from a man aged 18-30 years who received the YFV17D yellow fever vaccine. CDR3s include the opening cysteine and the closing phenylalanine or tryptophan. The D gene is left open where the match is weak. Only part of the rows carry a size: once, few, many, or a class if the clone is expanded.

D: NA; size: NA; V: TRBV5-4; J: TRBJ1-2; CDR3: CASRRLTENYGYTF; DNA: TGTGCCAGCAGACGCCTGACAGAGAACTATGGCTACACCTTC
D: NA; size: NA; V: TRBV6-6; J: TRBJ2-3; CDR3: CASSYWGREADTQYF; DNA: TGTGCCAGCAGTTACTGGGGGCGCGAGGCAGATACGCAGTATTTT
D: NA; size: few; V: TRBV7-2; J: TRBJ1-3; CDR3: CASSKQKISGNTIYF; DNA: TGTGCCAGCAGCAAACAGAAGATCTCTGGAAACACCATATATTTT
D: NA; size: NA; V: TRBV6-2/TRBV6-3; J: TRBJ1-1; CDR3: CASSYHQVGGQYEAFF; DNA: TGTGCCAGCAGTTACCATCAAGTAGGTGGGCAGTATGAAGCTTTCTTT
D: NA; size: few; V: TRBV20-1; J: TRBJ2-3; CDR3: CSAKGRVTDTQYF; DNA: TGCAGTGCTAAGGGCCGGGTCACAGATACGCAGTATTTT
D: TRBD2; size: NA; V: TRBV20-1; J: TRBJ2-1; CDR3: CSARETSGGNEQFF; DNA: TGCAGTGCTAGAGAAACTAGCGGGGGTAACGAGCAGTTCTTC
D: TRBD1; size: NA; V: TRBV29-1; J: TRBJ2-3; CDR3: CSAATGRTDTQYF; DNA: TGCAGCGCTGCGACAGGGCGGACAGATACGCAGTATTTT
D: TRBD2; size: few; V: TRBV7-6; J: TRBJ2-5; CDR3: CASSLAPRASGALQETQYF; DNA: TGTGCCAGCAGCCTCGCCCCCAGGGCTAGCGGGGCCCTACAAGAGACCCAGTACTTC
D: TRBD1; size: few; V: TRBV18; J: TRBJ2-6; CDR3: CASSSPGTGSGANVLTF; DNA: TGTGCCAGCTCATCTCCCGGGACAGGGTCAGGGGCCAACGTCCTGACTTTC
D: NA; size: NA; V: TRBV24-1; J: TRBJ1-3; CDR3: CATKLRASSGNTIYF; DNA: TGTGCCACCAAACTCAGGGCGAGCTCTGGAAACACCATATATTTT
D: NA; size: NA; V: TRBV28; J: TRBJ1-4; CDR3: CASSNMGVRAEKLFF; DNA: TGTGCCAGCAGTAATATGGGGGTTAGAGCTGAAAAACTGTTTTTT
D: NA; size: few; V: TRBV9; J: TRBJ1-4; CDR3: CASSVSPLGDEKLFF; DNA: TGTGCCAGCAGCGTATCTCCGCTCGGCGATGAAAAACTGTTTTTT
D: NA; size: NA; V: TRBV6-2/TRBV6-3; J: TRBJ1-2; CDR3: CASRAPGHLTGYTF; DNA: TGTGCCAGCAGAGCACCGGGACATCTGACTGGCTACACCTTC
D: TRBD2; size: NA; V: TRBV20-1; J: TRBJ2-3; CDR3: CSASALAADTQYF; DNA: TGCAGTGCTAGTGCTCTAGCGGCAGATACGCAGTATTTT
D: NA; size: few; V: TRBV11-2; J: TRBJ1-2; CDR3: CASSPTTGIYGYTF; DNA: TGTGCCAGCAGCCCAACTACAGGAATCTATGGCTACACCTTC
D: NA; size: few; V: TRBV20-1; J: TRBJ2-4; CDR3: CSARDLRAKNIQYF; DNA: TGCAGTGCTAGAGATCTGCGGGCCAAAAACATTCAGTACTTC
D: NA; size: NA; V: TRBV7-9; J: TRBJ1-3; CDR3: CASRQGNSDTIYF; DNA: TGTGCCAGCAGACAAGGGAATTCGGACACCATATATTTT
D: TRBD1; size: few; V: TRBV7-2; J: TRBJ1-2; CDR3: CASSWKTGQGNGYTF; DNA: TGTGCCAGCAGCTGGAAAACTGGACAGGGGAACGGCTACACCTTC
D: NA; size: NA; V: TRBV7-2; J: TRBJ1-1; CDR3: CASSPERGTEAFF; DNA: TGTGCCAGCAGCCCTGAGAGGGGGACTGAAGCTTTCTTT
D: NA; size: few; V: TRBV5-6; J: TRBJ1-5; CDR3: CASSLGGIGQPQHF; DNA: TGTGCCAGCAGCTTGGGGGGTATAGGACAGCCCCAGCATTTT
D: NA; size: NA; V: TRBV27; J: TRBJ2-2; CDR3: CASHLGASGNTGELFF; DNA: TGTGCCAGCCACTTGGGGGCTAGCGGAAACACCGGGGAGCTGTTTTTT
D: NA; size: NA; V: TRBV20-1; J: TRBJ2-7; CDR3: CSARGTSFHEQYF; DNA: TGCAGTGCTCGAGGCACTAGTTTCCACGAGCAGTACTTC
D: TRBD2; size: NA; V: TRBV5-6; J: TRBJ2-3; CDR3: CASSLTSGVVSDTQYF; DNA: TGTGCCAGCAGCTTGACTAGCGGAGTTGTATCAGATACGCAGTATTTT
D: NA; size: NA; V: TRBV12-3/TRBV12-4; J: TRBJ1-1; CDR3: CASRIALGGNTEAFF; DNA: TGTGCCAGCAGGATCGCTTTGGGGGGGAACACTGAAGCTTTCTTT
D: NA; size: NA; V: TRBV29-1; J: TRBJ2-7; CDR3: CSVVGVHSYEQYF; DNA: TGCAGCGTTGTGGGGGTCCACTCCTACGAGCAGTACTTC
D: NA; size: many; V: TRBV6-6; J: TRBJ1-5; CDR3: CASSPRGSNQPQHF; DNA: TGTGCCAGCAGCCCCAGGGGATCCAATCAGCCCCAGCATTTT
D: NA; size: NA; V: TRBV12-3/TRBV12-4; J: TRBJ1-5; CDR3: CASSLSVVQPQHF; DNA: TGTGCCAGCAGTTTAAGCGTTGTTCAGCCCCAGCATTTT
D: TRBD1; size: once; V: TRBV3-1; J: TRBJ1-4; CDR3: CASSQADRGGKLFF; DNA: TGTGCCAGCAGCCAAGCAGACAGGGGCGGAAAACTGTTTTTT
D: TRBD1; size: NA; V: TRBV20-1; J: TRBJ1-1; CDR3: CSATTPTGRNTEAFF; DNA: TGCAGTGCTACCACCCCGACAGGGAGGAACACTGAAGCTTTCTTT
D: NA; size: few; V: TRBV4-3; J: TRBJ1-5; CDR3: CASSRTVYSNQPQHF; DNA: TGCGCCAGCAGCCGGACGGTTTATAGCAATCAGCCCCAGCATTTT
D: NA; size: NA; V: TRBV19; J: TRBJ2-5; CDR3: CASRKEETQYF; DNA: TGTGCCAGTAGAAAGGAGGAGACCCAGTACTTC
D: NA; size: many; V: TRBV28; J: TRBJ2-3; CDR3: CASSLPAAGRTQYF; DNA: TGTGCCAGCAGTTTACCCGCCGCAGGACGGACGCAGTATTTT
D: NA; size: many; V: TRBV6-1; J: TRBJ2-3; CDR3: CASRWGAGDTQYF; DNA: TGTGCCAGCAGGTGGGGCGCTGGGGATACGCAGTATTTT
D: NA; size: NA; V: TRBV29-1; J: TRBJ2-2; CDR3: CSVGRGGGELFF; DNA: TGCAGCGTTGGAAGGGGAGGCGGGGAGCTGTTTTTT
D: NA; size: many; V: TRBV5-1; J: TRBJ2-1; CDR3: CASSFWGPGDEQFF; DNA: TGCGCCAGCAGCTTTTGGGGGCCAGGTGATGAGCAGTTCTTC
D: NA; size: NA; V: TRBV6-2/TRBV6-3; J: TRBJ2-1; CDR3: CASSFFDEQFF; DNA: TGTGCCAGCAGTTTCTTTGATGAGCAGTTCTTC
D: NA; size: few; V: TRBV5-6; J: TRBJ2-3; CDR3: CASSTGRLGDTQYF; DNA: TGTGCCAGCAGTACAGGGAGGTTGGGAGATACGCAGTATTTT
D: NA; size: few; V: TRBV10-3; J: TRBJ2-5; CDR3: CAISESNTRGETQYF; DNA: TGTGCCATCAGTGAGTCGAATACCCGGGGTGAGACCCAGTACTTC
D: TRBD2; size: NA; V: TRBV5-4; J: TRBJ2-3; CDR3: CASSLDSGGTDTQYF; DNA: TGTGCCAGCAGCTTGGATAGCGGGGGGACAGATACGCAGTATTTT
D: NA; size: few; V: TRBV6-2/TRBV6-3; J: TRBJ2-6; CDR3: CASSYGLGGANVLTF; DNA: TGTGCCAGCAGTTACGGCCTTGGAGGGGCCAACGTCCTGACTTTC
D: NA; size: NA; V: TRBV30; J: TRBJ1-1; CDR3: CAWGGNTEAFF; DNA: TGTGCCTGGGGGGGGAACACTGAAGCTTTCTTT